Each of the 14 T cell receptor beta chains below was sequenced from the same sample in a study of blood T cell repertoires in COVID-19. Produced via immunoSEQ multiplex PCR; TCRdb's table is partial and in-frame only. Altogether 150,000 or so clones are present, around 83% being singletons, with the ten largest covering about an eighth. The sample consisted of peripheral blood. Source of these receptors: a woman aged 55-69 years with COVID-19, enrolled during active disease.

V is TRBV3-1 (or the pseudogene TRBV3-2) and J is TRBJ1-4; TRBD1 aligns across 9 bases. Unmatched junction bases numbered 5, after V lost 4 bases and J lost 8 bases. This CDR3 is built from 14 residues. Looked up from germline, CDR1 is LGHDT and CDR2 is YNNKEL (reference sequence). This CDR3 is CASSLQGAREKLFF. CDR3 DNA: TGTGCCAGCAGCCTACAGGGGGCTAGGGAAAAACTGTTTTTT.

The gene calls are TRBV18 and TRBJ1-1, with D perhaps TRBD1 (6 bases). The V gene lost 3 bases and the J gene lost 4 bases, with 12 bases spanning the gap. The CDR3 loop spans 14 amino acids. Germline V gene data show CDR1 as KGHSH and CDR2 as LQKENI. The CDR3 DNA reads TGTGCCAGCTCACCGGTCGCAGGGGCCACTGAAGCTTTCTTT. Encoded protein: CASSPVAGATEAFF.

This clone was seen only once. The chain has TRBV15 and TRBJ2-2; D might be TRBD2 (5 bases). The ends were cut back, 1 base at V and 1 base at J, with 7 bases in the middle. The CDR3 is 15 amino acids. CDR1 LNHNV and CDR2 YYDKDF come from the germline V gene (reference sequence). CDR3 loop: CATSRVEGNTGELFF. The CDR3 nucleotides are TGTGCCACCAGCAGAGTCGAGGGGAACACCGGGGAGCTGTTTTTT.

The CDR3 sequence: CASTLAGGGNEQFF. The CDR3 DNA sequence: TGCGCCAGCACCTTAGCGGGAGGTGGCAATGAGCAGTTCTTC. The chain carries TRBV5-1 and TRBJ2-1, with 10 nucleotides matching TRBD2. CDR1 and CDR2 (germline): SGHRS, YFSETQ. J gave up 6 bases and V 6 bases, and 6 bases lay outside the gene matches. CDR3 length: 14 residues.

V and J are TRBV11-2 and TRBJ2-3, with TRBD2 matching 8 bases. Germline-derived CDR1 and CDR2 are SGHAT and FQNNGV. This CDR3 is 15 amino acids long. The V segment lost 1 base and the J segment 7 bases; nucleotides outside the gene matches: 7. CDR3 protein: CASSLVPGTSNTQYF. The CDR3 nucleotides read TGTGCCAGCAGCTTAGTCCCCGGGACTAGTAATACGCAGTATTTT.

This chain joins TRBV6-4 and TRBJ1-6; D is possibly TRBD1 (5 bases). This CDR3 has 14 residues. Trimming removed 6 bases from V and 4 bases from J, with 10 bases in between. Germline CDR1 and CDR2: MRHNA and SNTAGT. Written as DNA, the CDR3 is TGTGCCAGCAGCGCGACAGCGTATAATTCACCCCTCCACTTT. This translates into CASSATAYNSPLHF.

The genes are TRBV5-5 and TRBJ1-5, with TRBD1 as a possible D gene (6 bases). The germline gives CDR1 SGHKS, CDR2 YYEKEE (reference sequence). The CDR3 runs to 14 residues. V gave up 0 bases and J gave up 4 bases, with 8 bases separating them. CDR3 amino acids: CASSLGQENQPQHF. In DNA, the CDR3 is TGTGCCAGCAGCTTGGGACAGGAGAATCAGCCCCAGCATTTT.

The sample holds many counts of this clone. The V call is TRBV19, the J call TRBJ1-2; D is unclear. Germline lookup yields CDR1 LNHDA and CDR2 SQIVND (reference sequence). V lost 0 bases and J 4 bases, leaving 15 bases between the germline ends. The CDR3 has 16 amino acids. CDR3 loop: CASSIEDGNTVYGYTF. The CDR3 DNA reads TGTGCCAGTAGTATAGAGGACGGGAACACCGTCTATGGCTACACCTTC. The full variable domain, with the rest looked up from reference TRBV19 and TRBJ1-2, is DGGITQSPKYLFRKEGQNVTLSCEQNLNHDAMYWYRQDPGQGLRLIYYSQIVNDFQKGDIAEGYSVSREKKESFPLTVTSAQKNPTAFYLCASSIEDGNTVYGYTFGSGTRLTVV.

In the case of this clone: The sample carries other DNA sequences with the same CDR3. The genes are TRBV11-3 and TRBJ1-1; D is ambiguous. V lost 1 base and J 1 base, leaving 4 bases between the germline ends. Per the germline V gene, CDR1 is SGHNT and CDR2 is YENEEA. The CDR3 has 13 amino acids. CDR3 protein: CASSLGRNTEAFF. The CDR3 nucleotides are TGTGCCAGCAGCTTAGGGAGGAACACTGAAGCTTTCTTT.

This sequence joins TRBV9 and TRBJ2-7, with 8 bases identical to TRBD2. V dropped 2 bases and J dropped 2; count of bases not matched to a gene: 3. The germline CDR1 and CDR2 sequences are SGDLS and YYNGEE. CDR3 length: 14 residues. The CDR3 region is CASSVSGTPYEQYF. The CDR3 DNA reads as TGTGCCAGCAGCGTTAGCGGGACCCCCTACGAGCAGTACTTC. Full variable domain (remainder filled in from reference TRBV9 and TRBJ2-7): DSGVTQTPKHLITATGQRVTLRCSPRSGDLSVYWYQQSLDQGLQFLIQYYNGEERAKGNILERFSAQQFPDLHSELNLSSLELGDSALYFCASSVSGTPYEQYFGPGTRLTVT.

The gene calls are TRBV19 and TRBJ1-1, with D unclear. The germline V and J ends were trimmed by 6 bases and 8 bases, with 13 bases remaining between them. CDR3 size: 12 residues. CDR1 LNHDA and CDR2 SQIVND come from the germline V gene (reference sequence). DNA of the CDR3: TGTGCCAGTAGCCCTCGGGTCACAGAAGCTTTCTTT. Translation gives CASSPRVTEAFF.

About this clone: An end of the junction does not agree with germline; a read error may underlie this. V is TRBV6-5 and J is TRBJ1-1; possible D gene TRBD1, 6 bases. This CDR3 is 13 amino acids long. Germline loops: CDR1 MNHEY, CDR2 SVGAGI. This CDR3 reads CASSWGQQGSPQF. CDR3 coding DNA: TGTGCCAGCAGTTGGGGACAACAGGGAAGCCCACAATTT.

The V and J genes are TRBV6-5 and TRBJ1-2; 9 positions agree with TRBD1. This CDR3 region has 12 residues. With 5 bases clipped from V and 6 bases from J, the junction kept 1 base outside the gene matches. The germline gives CDR1 MNHEY, CDR2 SVGAGI. The CDR3 DNA is TGTGCCAGCAGTCGACAGGGGGATGGCTACACCTTC. It yields the protein CASSRQGDGYTF.

This chain links TRBV11-2 with TRBJ2-1; D not resolved. With 0 bases removed from V and 8 bases from J, the gap between germline ends came to 5 bases. Germline-derived CDR1 and CDR2 are SGHAT and FQNNGV. The CDR3 is 12 residues long. The CDR3 region is CASSLDMYEQFF. The DNA of the CDR3 is TGTGCCAGCAGCTTAGACATGTATGAGCAGTTCTTC.